One and the same sample provided the 4 T cell receptor beta chains below, sequenced in a study of T cell repertoires in cytomegalovirus infection. Their target antigens are unknown. TCRdb re-called the reads with MiXCR, one entry per CDR3 protein. The sample shows 45,000 to 55,000 distinct CDR3 sequences, around 18% of them seen only once. The sample consisted of CD8+ T cells from cultured PBMCs, taken from culture after CMV antigen stimulation. The receptor set was obtained from a human donor in good health (CMV status not recorded). Some clones in this sample may be carry-over from other donors' samples.

This clonotype was seen at least ten times. The chain employs TRBV7-9 and TRBJ2-1; 14 bases line up with TRBD2. V dropped 8 bases and J dropped 6; count of bases not matched to a gene: 6. The CDR3 contains 15 residues. Germline-derived CDR1 and CDR2 are SEHNR and FQNEAQ (reference sequence). CDR3 region: CASGTGTSGSNEQFF. In DNA, the CDR3 is TGTGCCAGCGGAACCGGGACTAGCGGGAGCAATGAGCAGTTCTTC.

CDR3 in amino acids: CASSLRTEYSNQPQHF. Here the CDR3 DNA reads TGTGCCAGCAGTTTACGGACAGAATATAGCAATCAGCCCCAGCATTTT. V gene TRBV28 combines with J gene TRBJ1-5, with D tentatively TRBD1 (6 bases). The CDR3 spans 16 residues. V was clipped by 2 bases and J by 0 bases, with 11 bases between them. Germline-derived CDR1 and CDR2 are MDHEN and SYDVKM.

This clonotype was seen only once. The J gene is TRBJ1-3, the V gene TRBV5-6; D unclear. With 4 bases removed from V and 0 bases from J, the gap between germline ends came to 8 bases. Germline V gives CDR1 SGHDT, CDR2 YYEEEE. The CDR3 is made up of 14 amino acids. CDR3 DNA: TGTGCCAGCAGCCAGGATTTCTCTGGAAACACCATATATTTT. It codes for CASSQDFSGNTIYF.

This clonotype was counted only a few times. J is TRBJ1-2 and V is TRBV7-9; unclear D gene. This CDR3 is built from 11 residues. Germline CDR1 and CDR2: SEHNR and FQNEAQ (reference sequence). V was trimmed by 7 bases and J by 8 bases, leaving 11 bases between them. The CDR3 loop is CASTGSFGYTF. As DNA, the CDR3 is TGTGCCAGCACGGGATCCTTCGGCTACACCTTC.